Listed here are 10 T cell receptor beta chains from one sample, sequenced in a study of blood T cell repertoires in COVID-19. Measured with immunoSEQ multiplex PCR; TCRdb has only the in-frame clones, and not every one. The table shows some 380,000 clones, with around 84% occurring only once. The source material was peripheral blood. The origin of the receptors is a human donor with acute or convalescent COVID-19. The donor label of this sample is uncertain.

About this clone: This CDR3 is also generated by other DNA sequences in the sample. The chain recombines TRBV30 with TRBJ1-1, with 7 bases lining up with TRBD1. Germline V gene lookup returns CDR1 GTSNPN and CDR2 SVGIG (reference sequence). The CDR3 is made up of 13 amino acids. V trimming: 3 bases; J trimming: 2 bases; junction bases outside the gene matches: 3. CDR3: CAWRTGPNTEAFF. CDR3 sequence (DNA): TGTGCCTGGAGGACAGGGCCCAACACTGAAGCTTTCTTT.

The chain recombines TRBV3-1 (or the pseudogene TRBV3-2) with TRBJ1-6, with D maybe TRBD1 (5 bases). Between the trimmed V and J ends, which lost 4 bases and 12 bases, there was a span of 10 bases. Germline values: CDR1 LGHDT, CDR2 YNNKEL (reference sequence). The CDR3 sequence is 12 residues long. The CDR3 region is CASSRQGEPLHF. The CDR3 DNA follows: TGTGCCAGCAGCCGCCAGGGTGAACCCCTCCACTTT.

V and J are TRBV7-2 and TRBJ2-1, with 13 bases that match TRBD2. This CDR3 is built from 17 residues. Germline V lookup: CDR1 SGHTA, CDR2 FQGNSA. The junction had 6 bases not matched to a gene; V was cut back by 1 base and J by 6 bases. This chain's CDR3 is CASSLVVGTSGANEQFF. In nucleotides, the CDR3 is TGTGCCAGCAGCTTAGTGGTTGGGACTAGCGGGGCCAATGAGCAGTTCTTC.

The rearrangement uses TRBV7-8 and TRBJ1-1; TRBD1 might be the D (5 bases). The V and J ends lost 1 base and 1 base respectively, with 7 bases between them. This CDR3 has 14 residues. The germline CDR1 and CDR2 sequences are SGHVS and FQNEAQ. CDR3: CASSLVGRNTEAFF. As DNA, the CDR3 is TGTGCCAGCAGCTTAGTGGGGCGGAACACTGAAGCTTTCTTT.

V usage is TRBV30 and J usage is TRBJ1-1; D is possibly TRBD1 (6 bases). The CDR3 sequence is 13 residues long. Trimming took 3 bases from V and 3 from J, leaving 11 bases between them. In germline, CDR1 is GTSNPN, CDR2 SVGIG (reference sequence). The CDR3 here is CAWSKQGYTEAFF. The CDR3 DNA is TGTGCCTGGAGCAAGCAGGGGTACACTGAAGCTTTCTTT. Complete variable domain (other parts from reference TRBV30 and TRBJ1-1): SQTIHQWPATLVQPVGSPLSLECTVEGTSNPNLYWYRQAAGRGLQLLFYSVGIGQISSEVPQNLSASRPQDRQFILSSKKLLLSDSGFYLCAWSKQGYTEAFFGQGTRLTVV.

The CDR3: CASSPPGSGPEQYF. The DNA for the CDR3 is TGTGCCAGCTCACCACCTGGCTCTGGGCCCGAGCAGTACTTC. The V call is TRBV18, the J call TRBJ2-7, with D unclear. This CDR3 comprises 14 residues. The germline V and J ends were trimmed by 0 bases and 6 bases, with 12 bases remaining between them. Per germline, CDR1 KGHSH and CDR2 LQKENI.

The chain recombines TRBV7-9 with TRBJ2-7, with D perhaps TRBD1 (5 bases). The germline V and J ends were trimmed by 5 bases and 0 bases, with 17 bases remaining between them. This CDR3 has 16 residues. Per germline, CDR1 SEHNR and CDR2 FQNEAQ (reference sequence). CDR3 loop: CASSATDKGFSYEQYF. CDR3 nucleotides: TGTGCCAGCAGCGCCACAGACAAGGGGTTCTCCTACGAGCAGTACTTC.

The chain recombines TRBV3-1 (or the pseudogene TRBV3-2) with TRBJ2-3; 7 bases are shared with TRBD2. Losses at the gene ends were 0 bases for V and 1 base for J; bases not matched to a gene: 10. The CDR3 loop spans 18 amino acids. CDR1 is LGHDT, CDR2 YNNKEL, per germline (reference sequence). The chain's CDR3 is CASSQDLSSAGGTDTQYF. The CDR3 bases are TGTGCCAGCAGCCAAGATCTCTCCTCCGCGGGAGGCACAGATACGCAGTATTTT.

The chain employs TRBV28 and TRBJ1-5; TRBD1 matches at 11 bases. CDR3 length: 16 amino acids. The germline gives CDR1 MDHEN, CDR2 SYDVKM. After removal of 5 bases from V and 5 bases from J, the junction contained 8 bases not matched to a gene. CDR3 nucleotides: TGTGCCAGCAGTGAAACCGGGACAGGGGGGCATCAGCCCCAGCATTTT. Translation gives CASSETGTGGHQPQHF.

The chain joins TRBV11-3 to TRBJ2-2, with D unclear. The germline CDR1 and CDR2 sequences are SGHNT and YENEEA. V was cut by 1 base and J by 7 bases, with 10 bases left in between. The CDR3 consists of 14 residues. In DNA, the CDR3 is TGTGCCAGCAGCTTAGGGGCACCGTACGGGGAGCTGTTTTTT. This sequence encodes CASSLGAPYGELFF.